Listed here are 13 T cell receptor beta chains from one sample, sequenced in a study of blood T cell repertoires in COVID-19 (dated by TCRdb to the early 2020s). Libraries came from the immunoSEQ multiplex PCR assay. TCRdb re-hosts the immuneACCESS table, in-frame sequences only. Its copies lack some clones; in the studies checked, an unresolved V gene accounts for under half of them, and the cause for the rest is not known. The sample table contains 280,000 or so clones; only one count was recorded for about 85% of them. More than 10% of the sample rests with the top ten. The sequenced material came from peripheral blood. These receptors all stem from a human donor in a cohort sampled during active COVID-19.

The sample holds a few counts of this clone. The chain uses TRBV9 and TRBJ1-5; D is unclear. Germline V gene sequence: CDR1 SGDLS, CDR2 YYNGEE. The CDR3 totals 13 residues. Trimming left V 0 bases short and J 7 bases short, with 8 bases between. The CDR3 is CASSVVEGQPQHF. CDR3 DNA sequence: TGTGCCAGCAGCGTAGTAGAGGGACAGCCCCAGCATTTT.

This chain links TRBV18 with TRBJ2-5, with 8 nucleotides matching TRBD1. Trimming removed 2 bases from V and 4 bases from J; junction bases left unmatched: 6. This CDR3 contains 15 residues. Germline CDR1 is KGHSH and CDR2 is LQKENI. The CDR3 DNA sequence: TGTGCCAGCTCACCAGATACAGGGGGACCAGAGACCCAGTACTTC. Translated, it gives CASSPDTGGPETQYF.

V gene TRBV6-5 combines with J gene TRBJ2-2, with 7 bases matching TRBD2. Germline CDR1 reads MNHEY; CDR2 reads SVGAGI. Losses at the gene ends were 6 bases for V and 3 bases for J; bases not matched to a gene: 4. CDR3 length: 14 amino acids. DNA of the CDR3: TGTGCCAGCAGGGAGCGGGGTCACACCGGGGAGCTGTTTTTT. Encoded protein: CASRERGHTGELFF.

As DNA, the CDR3 is TGTGCCAGCCTCCCATCCCCGACAGGGTCCTCCTACGAGCAGTACTTC. Amino acid sequence: CASLPSPTGSSYEQYF. V and J are TRBV2 and TRBJ2-7, with 7 bases fitting TRBD1. V shed 8 bases, J shed 0 bases, and the junction held 13 bases outside the gene matches. The length of the CDR3 is 16 residues. The germline gives CDR1 SNHLY, CDR2 FYNNEI.

V usage is TRBV19 and J usage is TRBJ1-2, with TRBD1 matching 7 bases. Germline-derived CDR1 and CDR2 are LNHDA and SQIVND (reference sequence). V gave up 6 bases and J gave up 5 bases; unmatched junction bases: 6. The CDR3 is 13 residues long. The CDR3 coding sequence is TGTGCCAGTAGCTGGGACAGCGTATATGGCTACACCTTC. It codes for CASSWDSVYGYTF.

The CDR3 DNA reads as TGTGCCAGCTCACCCGACTGGGGAGTGTTTGGTGAAGCTTTCTTT. It encodes CASSPDWGVFGEAFF. The rearrangement links TRBV18 to TRBJ1-1; D is undetermined. CDR3 size: 15 residues. Trimming pared 3 bases from V and 7 bases from J, leaving 18 bases between. Germline values: CDR1 KGHSH, CDR2 LQKENI.

The chain has TRBV10-1 and TRBJ2-2, with D tentatively TRBD2 (5 bases). V was cut by 5 bases and J by 4 bases, with 20 bases left in between. CDR1 and CDR2 (germline): WNHNN, SYGVQD (reference sequence). The CDR3 loop spans 17 amino acids. The CDR3 loop is CASSSTRGSALTGELFF. The DNA of the CDR3 is TGCGCCAGCAGTTCGACCCGGGGTTCGGCGCTCACCGGGGAGCTGTTTTTT.

The chain recombines TRBV18 with TRBJ2-7; D is perhaps TRBD1 (6 bases). CDR1 is KGHSH and CDR2 is LQKENI in the germline V gene. There are 17 residues in the CDR3. V lost 2 bases and J lost 0, with 17 bases in between. In nucleotides, the CDR3 is TGTGCCAGCTCACCAGGATTATCAGGGGTACTCTCCTACGAGCAGTACTTC. Protein: CASSPGLSGVLSYEQYF.

The rearrangement uses TRBV5-4 and TRBJ2-1; D remains unclear. The CDR3 has 16 residues. Germline lookup yields CDR1 SGHNT and CDR2 YYREEE (reference sequence). With 6 bases removed from V and 0 bases from J, the gap between germline ends came to 16 bases. The CDR3 DNA reads as TGTGCCAGCACCTCCGGAGCGCCTCACTCCTACAATGAGCAGTTCTTC. This gives the protein CASTSGAPHSYNEQFF.

J is TRBJ2-2 and V is TRBV6-5; possibly TRBD1 for D (5 bases). With 6 bases removed from V and 2 bases from J, the gap between germline ends came to 13 bases. CDR1 MNHEY and CDR2 SVGAGI come from the germline V gene. CDR3 length equals 15 residues. Written as DNA, the CDR3 is TGTGCCAGCAGACCCGACAGCCGTAACACCGGGGAGCTGTTTTTT. Its translation is CASRPDSRNTGELFF.

The chain links TRBV5-1 to TRBJ1-1, with TRBD1 matching over 10 bases. With 2 bases clipped from V and 7 bases from J, the junction kept 2 bases outside the gene matches. CDR1 is SGHRS and CDR2 is YFSETQ in the germline V gene. CDR3 length equals 13 residues. CDR3 residues: CASSLGQGGEAFF. The DNA for the CDR3 is TGCGCCAGCAGCTTAGGACAGGGGGGTGAAGCTTTCTTT.

This sequence joins TRBV7-8 and TRBJ1-1, with D possibly being TRBD1 (5 bases). CDR1 is SGHVS, CDR2 FQNEAQ, per germline. The length of the CDR3 is 14 residues. V was clipped by 5 bases and J by 4 bases, with 14 bases between them. CDR3 loop: CASSPGPFGTEAFF. The CDR3 bases are TGTGCCAGCAGCCCAGGGCCCTTCGGCACTGAAGCTTTCTTT.

This rearrangement joins TRBV28 to TRBJ2-7, with 9 bases identical to TRBD1. Germline V lookup: CDR1 MDHEN, CDR2 SYDVKM. V was pared by 4 bases and J by 2 bases, with 9 bases of the junction left unmatched. The CDR3 runs to 16 residues. The CDR3: CASSSFTGGSAYEQYF. The CDR3 DNA reads as TGTGCCAGCAGTTCCTTCACAGGGGGCTCAGCCTACGAGCAGTACTTC. The whole variable domain, remainder taken from reference TRBV28 and TRBJ2-7, is DVKVTQSSRYLVKRTGEKVFLECVQDMDHENMFWYRQDPGLGLRLIYFSYDVKMKEKGDIPEGYSVSREKKERFSLILESASTNQTSMYLCASSSFTGGSAYEQYFGPGTRLTVT.